What follows is one TCR beta chain and its context. This sample was taken from a study of blood T cell repertoires in COVID-19. Study at large: Material from acute and convalescent COVID-19 was sourced from the United States, Italy and Spain. From T cells, B-cell-depleted T cells, or PBMCs came the material, which was cDNA or gDNA.

Authors' methods: From reference gene primer amplification, estimates of nucleated cell counts were derived. The method was immunoSEQ multiplex PCR; TCRdb's version includes in-frame clones alone and lacks a portion of them. V and J calls and clone size are those listed in that table; D and trimming were worked out from the DNA. Among fewer than 110,000 clones listed, over 75% were seen once. Sequenced: peripheral blood. This sequence originates from a human donor in a cohort sampled during active COVID-19.

The CDR3 region is CASSLDTGGRSEQFF. The CDR3 DNA is TGTGCCAGCAGCTTAGATACAGGGGGTAGGAGTGAGCAGTTCTTC. V is TRBV5-6 and J is TRBJ2-1; TRBD1 aligns across 8 bases. The CDR3 runs to 15 residues. Per germline, CDR1 SGHDT and CDR2 YYEEEE. V shed 2 bases, J shed 9 bases, and the junction held 10 bases outside the gene matches.